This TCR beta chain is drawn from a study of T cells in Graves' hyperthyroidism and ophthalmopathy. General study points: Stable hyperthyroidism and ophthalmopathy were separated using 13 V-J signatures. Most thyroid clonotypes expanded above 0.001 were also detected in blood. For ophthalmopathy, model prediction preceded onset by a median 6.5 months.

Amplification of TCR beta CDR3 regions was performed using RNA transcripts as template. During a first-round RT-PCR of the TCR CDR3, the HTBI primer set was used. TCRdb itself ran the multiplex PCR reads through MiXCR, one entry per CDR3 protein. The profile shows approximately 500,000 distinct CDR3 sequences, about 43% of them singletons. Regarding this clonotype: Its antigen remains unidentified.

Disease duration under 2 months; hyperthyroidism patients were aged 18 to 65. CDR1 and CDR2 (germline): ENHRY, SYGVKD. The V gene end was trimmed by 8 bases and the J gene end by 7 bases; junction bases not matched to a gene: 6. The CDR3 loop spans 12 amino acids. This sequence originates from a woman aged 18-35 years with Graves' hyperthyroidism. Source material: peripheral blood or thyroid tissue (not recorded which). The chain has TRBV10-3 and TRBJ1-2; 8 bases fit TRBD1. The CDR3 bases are TGTGCCATCCAACCAGGGGGCATTGGCTACACCTTC. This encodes CAIQPGGIGYTF.